One sample yielded the 30 T cell receptor beta chains listed below, sequenced in a study of cytomegalovirus exposure and HLA in healthy donors. Vbeta (60) and Jbeta (13) primers were used in the PCR. Libraries were prepared by immunoSEQ multiplex PCR; TCRdb keeps only in-frame clonotypes and omits some of them. The sample records 120,000 or so clones, about 81% being singletons. Material: PBMCs. All receptors derive from a woman between 45 and 65 years old in good health and CMV-seropositive.

Details on this clone: The junction departs from germline at one end; a sequencing error may be responsible. This chain joins TRBV4-1 and TRBJ1-2; D is possibly TRBD1 (5 bases). The germline CDR1 and CDR2 sequences are MGHRA and YSYEKL. The length of the CDR3 is 14 residues. The CDR3 spells CASSQGARDDGYTF. CDR3 nucleotides: TGCGCCAGCAGTCAAGGGGCCAGGGATGATGGCTACACCTTC.

The rearrangement uses TRBV15 and TRBJ1-2, with 7 positions matching TRBD1. Germline CDR1 LNHNV, CDR2 YYDKDF (reference sequence). The length of the CDR3 is 14 residues. The J segment lost 4 bases and the V segment lost 0 bases, leaving 2 bases of the junction unmatched. CDR3 amino acids: CATSREGGGYGYTF. The CDR3 region has the DNA TGTGCCACCAGCAGAGAAGGGGGCGGCTATGGCTACACCTTC.

This rearrangement joins TRBV7-6 to TRBJ2-5, with TRBD1 as a possible D gene (5 bases). The J call may be incorrect, as the DNA end agrees better with TRBJ2-7. The germline gives CDR1 SGHVS, CDR2 FNYEAQ. CDR3 length: 15 amino acids. In nucleotides, the CDR3 is TGTGCCAGCAGCTTACTGTGGGGCAGAACGGGCGAGCAGTACTTC. Translating it yields CASSLLWGRTGEQYF.

This clone came up a few times. The rearrangement uses TRBV5-8 and TRBJ2-7, with D hard to call. Between the trimmed V and J ends, which lost 4 bases and 1 base, there was a span of 3 bases. The length of the CDR3 is 11 residues. Germline CDR1 and CDR2: SGHTS and YDEGEE. CDR3 residues: CASSPSYEQYF. The CDR3, as DNA: TGTGCCAGCAGCCCTTCCTACGAGCAGTACTTC.

The genes are TRBV19 and TRBJ1-6; D call uncertain. The germline V gene encodes CDR1 LNHDA and CDR2 SQIVND (reference sequence). V was trimmed by 6 bases and J by 7 bases, leaving 13 bases between them. This CDR3 has 14 amino acids. This chain's CDR3 is CASRNRGGNSPLHF. CDR3 DNA: TGTGCCAGTAGAAACAGAGGAGGGAATTCACCCCTCCACTTT.

This rearrangement joins TRBV19 to TRBJ1-1; 8 bases match TRBD1. The germline gives CDR1 LNHDA, CDR2 SQIVND (reference sequence). This CDR3 contains 13 residues. V was clipped by 10 bases and J by 0 bases; unmatched bases: 4. In DNA, the CDR3 is TGTGCCACGACAGGGGACCTGAACACTGAAGCTTTCTTT. This translates into CATTGDLNTEAFF.

This chain uses TRBV6-1 with TRBJ2-7; a weak D match, TRBD2 (5 bases). The length of the CDR3 is 13 residues. V dropped 6 bases and J dropped 7 bases, with 16 bases sitting between them. CDR1 MNHNS and CDR2 SASEGT come from the germline V gene. The CDR3 reads CASSPGFPGEQYF. DNA for the CDR3: TGTGCCAGCAGCCCCGGGTTCCCGGGGGAGCAGTACTTC.

This sequence joins TRBV5-4 and TRBJ1-1; 9 bases map to TRBD1. V lost 3 bases, J lost 1 base, and 1 base stayed unmatched. Germline V gene lookup returns CDR1 SGHNT and CDR2 YYREEE (reference sequence). The CDR3 covers 14 residues. The CDR3 protein is CASSWDRANTEAFF. The CDR3 nucleotides read TGTGCCAGCAGCTGGGACAGGGCGAACACTGAAGCTTTCTTT.

The DNA for the CDR3 is TGCGCCAGCAGCCCGCCGGGTGGGGCAGGGCGTAATGAAAAACTGTTTTTT. Translated, it gives CASSPPGGAGRNEKLFF. The chain combines TRBV5-1 with TRBJ1-4; weak D call: TRBD1 (5 bases). The V end lost 4 bases, the J end lost 4 bases, and 20 bases lay between the germline ends. Germline CDR1 is SGHRS and CDR2 is YFSETQ. The CDR3 runs 17 residues.

This chain connects TRBV7-9 to TRBJ2-1, with 7 positions matching TRBD2. This CDR3 has 15 residues. Germline CDR1 and CDR2: SEHNR and FQNEAQ (reference sequence). V trimming: 5 bases; J trimming: 0 bases; junction bases outside the gene matches: 4. The CDR3 coding sequence is TGTGCCAGCAGCCCTCGCGGGAGCTCCTACAATGAGCAGTTCTTC. Its protein is CASSPRGSSYNEQFF.

The chain links TRBV7-3 to TRBJ2-2; 8 nucleotides align to TRBD1. The CDR3 loop spans 17 amino acids. CDR1 is SGHTA and CDR2 is FQGTGA in the germline V gene. Unmatched junction bases numbered 9, after V lost 5 bases and J lost 1 base. The CDR3 loop reads CASSPTPTGENTGELFF. As DNA, the CDR3 is TGTGCCAGCAGCCCGACCCCGACAGGGGAGAACACCGGGGAGCTGTTTTTT.

The chain uses TRBV2 and TRBJ1-5; D not certain. The germline V gene has CDR1 SNHLY and CDR2 FYNNEI. The CDR3 is 14 amino acids. V was clipped by 4 bases and J by 0 bases, with 7 bases between them. CDR3 region: CASSADYSNQPQHF. The DNA of the CDR3 is TGTGCCAGCAGTGCCGACTATAGCAATCAGCCCCAGCATTTT.

This sequence joins TRBV6-5 and TRBJ1-5; TRBD1 aligns across 7 bases. This CDR3 comprises 14 residues. After removal of 5 bases from V and 5 bases from J, the junction contained 6 bases not matched to a gene. Germline V gene lookup returns CDR1 MNHEY and CDR2 SVGAGI. The CDR3 DNA reads TGTGCCAGCAGTAAGACAGGGAACCATCAGCCCCAGCATTTT. This gives the protein CASSKTGNHQPQHF.

This chain connects TRBV10-3 to TRBJ1-2, with D perhaps matching TRBD1 (5 bases). From germline, CDR1 is ENHRY and CDR2 SYGVKD. V lost 3 bases, J lost 6 bases, and 11 bases lay in between. The CDR3 runs 13 residues. CDR3 sequence reads: CAISETQGHGYTF. The CDR3 region has the DNA TGTGCCATCAGTGAAACCCAGGGTCATGGCTACACCTTC.

V usage is TRBV15 and J usage is TRBJ1-2, with D possibly being TRBD1 (6 bases). This CDR3 is built from 15 residues. The V gene lost 0 bases and the J gene lost 4 bases, with 12 bases spanning the gap. Germline V CDR1 and CDR2: LNHNV, YYDKDF (reference sequence). DNA of the CDR3: TGTGCCACCAGCAGAGATCGGCAGGGGACCTATGGCTACACCTTC. It codes for CATSRDRQGTYGYTF.

The chain employs TRBV7-9 and TRBJ2-7, with a possible D match to TRBD1 (5 bases). CDR3 size: 14 residues. CDR1 is SEHNR, CDR2 FQNEAQ, per germline (reference sequence). The V and J ends lost 4 bases and 4 bases respectively, with 14 bases between them. For the CDR3, the DNA is TGTGCCAGCAGCTGGGTTCAGGGCGCTTACGAGCAGTACTTC. This codes for CASSWVQGAYEQYF.

The chain is built from TRBV21-1 and TRBJ2-7; the table's D call, TRBD2, was not checked against the DNA. TRBV21-1 is a known pseudogene. This CDR3 comprises 22 residues. The CDR3 protein is CASSNFQQRTARKGKDYYEQYF. The DNA of the CDR3 is TGTGCCAGCAGCAATTTCCAGCAACGGACGGCGCGAAAAGGGAAGGACTACTACGAGCAGTACTTC.

The J gene is TRBJ1-2, the V gene TRBV30; 9 nucleotides agree with TRBD1. Germline V gene sequence: CDR1 GTSNPN, CDR2 SVGIG (reference sequence). The CDR3 runs to 13 residues. Trimming took 5 bases from V and 4 from J; bases not matched to a gene: 5. The CDR3, as DNA: TGTGCCTGGGAACAGGGGGCTGGCTATGGCTACACCTTC. Translation gives CAWEQGAGYGYTF. The whole variable domain, remainder taken from reference TRBV30 and TRBJ1-2, is SQTIHQWPATLVQPVGSPLSLECTVEGTSNPNLYWYRQAAGRGLQLLFYSVGIGQISSEVPQNLSASRPQDRQFILSSKKLLLSDSGFYLCAWEQGAGYGYTFGSGTRLTVV.

This clone turned up a few times. J is TRBJ2-1 and V is TRBV5-4; D might be TRBD2 (5 bases). V was pared by 0 bases and J by 0 bases, with 10 bases between. Germline loops: CDR1 SGHNT, CDR2 YYREEE (reference sequence). The CDR3 is 16 residues long. The chain's CDR3 is CASSLGGSGSYNEQFF. DNA of the CDR3: TGTGCCAGCAGCTTGGGTGGGAGCGGCTCCTACAATGAGCAGTTCTTC.

This rearrangement joins TRBV6-6 to TRBJ2-7; TRBD1 matches 9 bases. J was trimmed by 5 bases and V by 0 bases; bases with no gene match: 5. CDR3 length equals 15 residues. Germline CDR1 reads MNHNY; CDR2 reads SVGAGI (reference sequence). As DNA, the CDR3 is TGTGCCAGCAGTTACTCTTGGACAGGGGCAAACGAGCAGTACTTC. The encoded protein is CASSYSWTGANEQYF.

The chain couples TRBV2 to TRBJ1-2; 7 bases are a match to TRBD1. The trim removed 5 bases at V and 8 bases at J, leaving 11 bases unmatched. This CDR3 contains 14 residues. Germline CDR1 and CDR2: SNHLY and FYNNEI. CDR3 region: CASSSGTAIDGYTF. Here the CDR3 DNA reads TGTGCCAGCAGTTCCGGGACAGCCATTGACGGCTACACCTTC. The full variable domain, in which reference TRBV2 and TRBJ1-2 provide the parts outside the CDR3, is EPEVTQTPSHQVTQMGQEVILRCVPISNHLYFYWYRQILGQKVEFLVSFYNNEISEKSEIFDDQFSVERPDGSNFTLKIRSTKLEDSAMYFCASSSGTAIDGYTFGSGTRLTVV.

This clone appeared a few times. V usage is TRBV5-1 and J usage is TRBJ1-2; tentatively, D is TRBD1 (5 bases). Deletions cut 4 bases from V and 3 bases from J, with 13 bases between. The CDR3 is 14 amino acids. The germline V gene encodes CDR1 SGHRS and CDR2 YFSETQ. In nucleotides, the CDR3 is TGCGCCAGCAGCCATCCTCAGGGTGACTATGGCTACACCTTC. Residues: CASSHPQGDYGYTF.

CDR3 DNA sequence: TGTGCCAGCCACAAGACCCGTACCCCAGGGGCCTCCTACGAGCAGTACTTC. This encodes CASHKTRTPGASYEQYF. The chain has TRBV18 and TRBJ2-7; maybe TRBD1 (6 bases). Germline V gene data show CDR1 as KGHSH and CDR2 as LQKENI. V dropped 8 bases and J dropped 0 bases, with 23 bases sitting between them. CDR3 length equals 17 residues.

V gene TRBV4-1 combines with J gene TRBJ2-7; 11 nucleotides agree with TRBD2. Losses at the gene ends were 3 bases for V and 3 bases for J; bases not matched to a gene: 4. The CDR3 length is 15 residues. Germline V gene data show CDR1 as MGHRA and CDR2 as YSYEKL. The CDR3 coding sequence is TGCGCCAGCAGCCAGACTAGCGGGGAGATCTACGAGCAGTACTTC. It yields the protein CASSQTSGEIYEQYF.

This chain connects TRBV7-8 to TRBJ2-1, with a weak D call TRBD2 (6 bases). V lost 2 bases and J lost 3, with 14 bases in between. Per the germline V gene, CDR1 is SGHVS and CDR2 is FQNEAQ. This CDR3 spans 16 amino acids. CDR3 protein: CASSLSVIAVYNEQFF. CDR3 in DNA: TGTGCCAGCAGCTTATCTGTAATAGCGGTCTACAATGAGCAGTTCTTC.

V is TRBV6-5 and J is TRBJ1-6; D might be TRBD1 (5 bases). This CDR3 contains 13 residues. Germline V gene sequence: CDR1 MNHEY, CDR2 SVGAGI. V gave up 5 bases and J gave up 8 bases, with 10 bases separating them. DNA of the CDR3: TGTGCCAGCAGTCTAGGGGCCGATTCACCCCTCCACTTT. It translates to CASSLGADSPLHF.

The genes are TRBV11-1 and TRBJ2-3; 7 positions agree with TRBD1. This CDR3 spans 13 amino acids. V lost 3 bases and J lost 7; bases outside the gene matches: 4. Germline V lookup: CDR1 SGHAT, CDR2 FQDESV (reference sequence). The CDR3 loop is CASSFTGENTQYF. CDR3 bases: TGTGCCAGCAGCTTTACAGGGGAAAATACGCAGTATTTT.

This chain uses TRBV27 with TRBJ2-5; 10 bases are shared with TRBD1. Germline V CDR1 and CDR2: MNHEY, SMNVEV (reference sequence). V shed 6 bases and J 5 bases; nucleotides not matched to a gene: 6. There are 14 residues in the CDR3. The CDR3, as DNA: TGTGCCAGCAGCCACTCGGACAGGGGGGAGACCCAGTACTTC. Encoded protein: CASSHSDRGETQYF.

This chain links TRBV27 with TRBJ1-2, with 8 nucleotides matching TRBD1. Losses at the gene ends were 0 bases for V and 8 bases for J; bases not matched to a gene: 8. The germline V gene encodes CDR1 MNHEY and CDR2 SMNVEV (reference sequence). The CDR3 loop spans 15 amino acids. The DNA of the CDR3 is TGTGCCAGCAGTTTATCGACAGGGGATCTATTAGGCTACACCTTC. Its protein product is CASSLSTGDLLGYTF.

J is TRBJ1-4 and V is TRBV5-1; TRBD1 might be the D (6 bases). The CDR3 spans 16 residues. With 0 bases removed from V and 7 bases from J, the gap between germline ends came to 16 bases. Germline lookup yields CDR1 SGHRS and CDR2 YFSETQ. The CDR3 spells CASSLVGVGGAEKLFF. The CDR3 region has the DNA TGCGCCAGCAGCTTGGTCGGGGTCGGGGGGGCTGAAAAACTGTTTTTT.